What follows are 31 T cell receptor beta chains derived from one specimen sequenced in a study of Ad26.COV2.S vaccination and SARS-CoV-2 variants. As for treatment: roughly 18 received Ad26.COV2.S at low or high dose, single or two shots; roughly 5 received placebo; per-sample allocation not given. Day 63 following the first vaccine or placebo injection was when the samples were taken. The table came from immunoSEQ multiplex PCR; TCRdb's copy has only in-frame clones and leaves some out. This sample has hundreds of thousands of clones, with 89% found just once. The starting material was peripheral blood, obtained in a trial of Ad26.COV2.S vaccine versus placebo. All receptors derive from a person aged 18-60 years who received the Ad26.COV2.S COVID-19 vaccine or a placebo.

The chain is built from TRBV7-8 and TRBJ2-1; 16 positions agree with TRBD2. Trimming cost V 4 bases and J 5 bases; bases outside gene matches: 11. The CDR3 loop spans 19 amino acids. Germline V gives CDR1 SGHVS, CDR2 FQNEAQ. As DNA, the CDR3 is TGTGCCAGCAGCTCTCGTCCGGGACTAGCGGGGGGGCCTGACAATGAGCAGTTCTTC. Residues: CASSSRPGLAGGPDNEQFF.

J is TRBJ2-3 and V is TRBV4-2, with 15 bases lining up with TRBD2. Per germline, CDR1 LGHNA and CDR2 YNFKEQ. The CDR3 is 20 amino acids. Trimming took 0 bases from V and 0 from J; bases not matched to a gene: 7. The CDR3 nucleotides are TGTGCCAGCAGCCAAGATACAGGACTAGCGGGGGGGCCAAGCACAGATACGCAGTATTTT. It specifies CASSQDTGLAGGPSTDTQYF.

V usage is TRBV30 and J usage is TRBJ1-4, with D uncertain. CDR3 length: 16 residues. V lost 2 bases to trimming and J lost 0 bases, with 13 bases between them. CDR1 GTSNPN and CDR2 SVGIG come from the germline V gene (reference sequence). The CDR3 region has the DNA TGTGCCTGGAGTTCAGTTGGAGATACAACTAATGAAAAACTGTTTTTT. Amino acids: CAWSSVGDTTNEKLFF.

V usage is TRBV4-1 and J usage is TRBJ1-6; D is undetermined. V was cut by 1 base and J by 1 base, with 17 bases left in between. The CDR3 runs 19 residues. Germline lookup yields CDR1 MGHRA and CDR2 YSYEKL. CDR3 nucleotide sequence: TGCGCCAGCAGCCAAGGGGATCGGGGTACGGGTTCCTATAATTCACCCCTCCACTTT. It encodes CASSQGDRGTGSYNSPLHF.

This sequence joins TRBV30 and TRBJ1-4; D perhaps matches TRBD1 (6 bases). This CDR3 has 14 amino acids. Germline V CDR1 and CDR2: GTSNPN, SVGIG (reference sequence). Deletions cut 8 bases from V and 7 bases from J, with 20 bases between. CDR3 sequence: CAGFSTGRGEKLFF. The CDR3 nucleotides read TGTGCCGGATTCTCCACAGGGAGGGGTGAAAAACTGTTTTTT.

V usage is TRBV3-1 (or the pseudogene TRBV3-2) and J usage is TRBJ2-6; D gene uncertain. Germline V gene lookup returns CDR1 LGHDT and CDR2 YNNKEL (reference sequence). The CDR3 spans 17 residues. V gave up 0 bases and J gave up 0 bases, with 9 bases separating them. The CDR3 coding sequence is TGTGCCAGCAGCCAAGACTGGTCCAGCTCTGGGGCCAACGTCCTGACTTTC. Translation: CASSQDWSSSGANVLTF.

The V and J genes are TRBV18 and TRBJ1-5; 7 bases agree with TRBD1. Unmatched junction bases numbered 2, after V lost 6 bases and J lost 3 bases. This CDR3 region has 13 residues. The V gene's germline CDR1 is KGHSH and CDR2 LQKENI. The CDR3 loop is CASSTGVNQPQHF. Here the CDR3 DNA reads TGTGCCAGCTCCACAGGGGTCAATCAGCCCCAGCATTTT. The full variable domain, completed using reference TRBV18 and TRBJ1-5, is NAGVMQNPRHLVRRRGQEARLRCSPMKGHSHVYWYRQLPEEGLKFMVYLQKENIIDESGMPKERFSAEFPKEGPSILRIQQVVRGDSAAYFCASSTGVNQPQHFGDGTRLSIL.

The J gene is TRBJ2-1, the V gene TRBV11-2, with TRBD2 matching 11 bases. With V trimmed by 5 bases and J by 4 bases, 10 bases remained unmatched. Germline-derived CDR1 and CDR2 are SGHAT and FQNNGV. CDR3 length: 17 amino acids. CDR3 DNA sequence: TGTGCCAGCAGCATTAGCGGGGGACTAGCGGATTACAATGAGCAGTTCTTC. It encodes CASSISGGLADYNEQFF.

The V and J genes are TRBV3-1 (or the pseudogene TRBV3-2) and TRBJ1-1, with TRBD1 as a possible D gene (5 bases). The CDR3 has 14 residues. CDR1 and CDR2 from the germline V gene are LGHDT and YNNKEL (reference sequence). The ends were cut back, 1 base at V and 7 bases at J, with 13 bases in the middle. The chain's CDR3 is CASSQVWGGREAFF. The CDR3 DNA follows: TGTGCCAGCAGCCAAGTCTGGGGGGGACGTGAAGCTTTCTTT.

Written as DNA, the CDR3 is TGTGCCAGCAGCTTGCCCCGGGGTAGCGGGGGGGTACTCGAGCAGTACTTC. Residues: CASSLPRGSGGVLEQYF. The rearrangement joins TRBV5-4 to TRBJ2-7, with 11 bases that match TRBD2. CDR1 and CDR2 from the germline V gene are SGHNT and YYREEE (reference sequence). The CDR3 totals 17 residues. Trimming took 1 base from V and 6 from J; bases not matched to a gene: 12.

V gene TRBV9 combines with J gene TRBJ1-4; no clear D gene. The CDR3 loop spans 14 amino acids. Trimming removed 4 bases from V and 4 bases from J, with 11 bases in between. Germline V gene data show CDR1 as SGDLS and CDR2 as YYNGEE. The chain's CDR3 is CASSPRYNNEKLFF. The CDR3 DNA reads as TGTGCCAGCAGCCCCCGATATAATAATGAAAAACTGTTTTTT.

The chain joins TRBV19 to TRBJ1-1; D is uncertain. CDR3 size: 14 residues. Trimming left V 3 bases short and J 3 bases short, with 11 bases between. Germline loops: CDR1 LNHDA, CDR2 SQIVND (reference sequence). The CDR3 is CASSIRTSDTEAFF. Here the CDR3 DNA reads TGTGCCAGTAGTATTAGAACCAGTGACACTGAAGCTTTCTTT.

The V call is TRBV11-1, the J call TRBJ2-1; a weak D match, TRBD2 (5 bases). The CDR3 length is 14 residues. Germline V gene lookup returns CDR1 SGHAT and CDR2 FQDESV (reference sequence). V was shortened by 1 base and J by 10 bases, with 14 bases between the two germline ends. CDR3 coding DNA: TGTGCCAGCAGCTTAGGGAACGGGATAAGGGAGCAGTTCTTC. This gives the protein CASSLGNGIREQFF. Variable domain in full (rest from reference TRBV11-1 and TRBJ2-1): EAEVAQSPRYKITEKSQAVAFWCDPISGHATLYWYRQILGQGPELLVQFQDESVVDDSQLPKDRFSAERLKGVDSTLKIQPAELGDSAMYLCASSLGNGIREQFFGPGTRLTVL.

This chain joins TRBV19 and TRBJ2-4; TRBD1 matches at 9 bases. The CDR3 extends over 18 amino acids. The J segment lost 1 base and the V segment lost 5 bases, leaving 12 bases of the junction unmatched. CDR1 LNHDA and CDR2 SQIVND come from the germline V gene (reference sequence). CDR3 protein: CASSVIFFGTGAKNIQYF. The CDR3 DNA is TGTGCCAGTAGTGTCATTTTTTTCGGGACAGGGGCCAAAAACATTCAGTACTTC. Based on the CDR3 plus reference TRBV19 and TRBJ2-4, the full variable domain is DGGITQSPKYLFRKEGQNVTLSCEQNLNHDAMYWYRQDPGQGLRLIYYSQIVNDFQKGDIAEGYSVSREKKESFPLTVTSAQKNPTAFYLCASSVIFFGTGAKNIQYFGAGTRLSVL.

This clone was counted once. The chain has TRBV11-2 and TRBJ2-1, with TRBD2 matching 11 bases. V shed 5 bases, J shed 7 bases, and the junction held 7 bases outside the gene matches. CDR3 length equals 15 residues. CDR1 is SGHAT and CDR2 is FQNNGV in the germline V gene. CDR3 nucleotide sequence: TGTGCCAGCAGCCTACTAGCGGGAGTTCGGAATGAGCAGTTCTTC. It translates to CASSLLAGVRNEQFF.

The rearrangement uses TRBV6-2 or TRBV6-3 and TRBJ2-7; perhaps TRBD1 as D (6 bases). Germline assignment: CDR1 MNHEY and CDR2 SVGEGT. Trimming took off 4 bases at V and 4 bases at J, with 14 bases between the two ends. CDR3 length: 14 amino acids. The CDR3 here is CASSFGQLVYEQYF. DNA of the CDR3: TGTGCCAGCAGTTTCGGACAGCTAGTTTACGAGCAGTACTTC.

DNA for the CDR3: TGTGCCAGCAGCCCCAGGGGGCCCTCCTACAATGAGCAGTTCTTC. Encoded protein: CASSPRGPSYNEQFF. The V and J genes are TRBV6-2 or TRBV6-3 and TRBJ2-1, with TRBD1 identical over 8 bases. V trimming: 6 bases; J trimming: 0 bases; junction bases outside the gene matches: 4. Germline assignment: CDR1 MNHEY and CDR2 SVGEGT. This CDR3 is built from 15 residues.

The CDR3 region has the DNA TGTGCCTGGAATGGCGGAGGGGACGAAGAGACCCAGTACTTC. This gives the protein CAWNGGGDEETQYF. The rearrangement joins TRBV30 to TRBJ2-5; tentatively, D is TRBD2 (6 bases). Trimming removed 4 bases at V and 3 bases at J, with 15 bases between. Germline assignment: CDR1 GTSNPN and CDR2 SVGIG (reference sequence). The length of the CDR3 is 14 residues.

CDR3 nucleotide sequence: TGTGCCAGCACCGCTGACTCATACAGGGGGCTCTACGAGCAGTACTTC. Protein: CASTADSYRGLYEQYF. J is TRBJ2-7 and V is TRBV11-2; 9 bases map to TRBD1. The CDR3 length is 16 residues. The germline V gene has CDR1 SGHAT and CDR2 FQNNGV. V lost 7 bases and J lost 3; bases outside the gene matches: 13.

The chain is built from TRBV6-6 and TRBJ2-3; D is ambiguous. In germline, CDR1 is MNHNY, CDR2 SVGAGI (reference sequence). V dropped 5 bases and J dropped 7 bases, with 10 bases sitting between them. This CDR3 comprises 12 residues. The CDR3 DNA sequence: TGTGCCAGCAGTCCCTTAGTGTATACGCAGTATTTT. It specifies CASSPLVYTQYF.

This sequence joins TRBV5-1 and TRBJ2-3; TRBD2 aligns across 16 bases. The J segment lost 5 bases and the V segment lost 3 bases, leaving 6 bases of the junction unmatched. The CDR3 has 17 residues. The germline CDR1 and CDR2 sequences are SGHRS and YFSETQ. The CDR3 loop reads CASSSGTSGRVEDTQYF. DNA of the CDR3: TGCGCCAGCAGCTCCGGGACTAGCGGGAGGGTGGAAGATACGCAGTATTTT.

The chain joins TRBV6-5 to TRBJ2-7; no clear D. CDR3 length equals 13 residues. CDR1 MNHEY and CDR2 SVGAGI come from the germline V gene. V lost 2 bases, J lost 2 bases, and 7 bases lay in between. CDR3 in amino acids: CASSYRFAYEQYF. The DNA of the CDR3 is TGTGCCAGCAGTTACAGGTTCGCCTACGAGCAGTACTTC.

This clone has just one count. The V gene is TRBV6-6, the J gene TRBJ1-3; possible D gene TRBD1, 5 bases. The length of the CDR3 is 15 residues. V lost 8 bases and J 6 bases, leaving 20 bases between the germline ends. Germline CDR1 is MNHNY and CDR2 is SVGAGI (reference sequence). The CDR3 DNA reads TGTGCCAGCGAACCTCCAGGGTTCGGCGAAAACACCATATATTTT. It specifies CASEPPGFGENTIYF.

The table lists this clone with a count of one. The CDR3 protein is CASSEGGRPYEQYF. CDR3 nucleotides: TGTGCCAGCAGTGAGGGGGGACGGCCTTACGAGCAGTACTTC. The chain links TRBV2 to TRBJ2-7; D is possibly TRBD2 (6 bases). V lost 3 bases and J lost 4, with 13 bases in between. CDR1 and CDR2 (germline): SNHLY, FYNNEI. The CDR3 sequence is 14 residues long. The full variable domain, completed using reference TRBV2 and TRBJ2-7, is EPEVTQTPSHQVTQMGQEVILRCVPISNHLYFYWYRQILGQKVEFLVSFYNNEISEKSEIFDDQFSVERPDGSNFTLKIRSTKLEDSAMYFCASSEGGRPYEQYFGPGTRLTVT.

This clone was seen once. The chain employs TRBV7-9 and TRBJ2-2; D could derive from TRBD1 or TRBD2 (5 bases each). V lost 3 bases and J 6 bases, leaving 14 bases between the germline ends. The germline gives CDR1 SEHNR, CDR2 FQNEAQ (reference sequence). This CDR3 is built from 15 residues. Written as DNA, the CDR3 is TGTGCCAGCAGCTTCTGGCCAGGGACGGCCGGGGAGCTGTTTTTT. Its protein product is CASSFWPGTAGELFF.

This rearrangement joins TRBV7-9 to TRBJ1-1; D is perhaps TRBD1 (6 bases). Germline V lookup: CDR1 SEHNR, CDR2 FQNEAQ (reference sequence). The CDR3 totals 13 residues. V lost 5 bases and J lost 3, with 10 bases in between. The DNA of the CDR3 is TGTGCCAGCAGCCAGGGGTGGGACACTGAAGCTTTCTTT. Amino acid sequence: CASSQGWDTEAFF. The full variable domain, with the rest looked up from reference TRBV7-9 and TRBJ1-1, is DTGVSQNPRHKITKRGQNVTFRCDPISEHNRLYWYRQTLGQGPEFLTYFQNEAQLEKSRLLSDRFSAERPKGSFSTLEIQRTEQGDSAMYLCASSQGWDTEAFFGQGTRLTVV.

The chain employs TRBV23-1 and TRBJ2-1, with D tentatively TRBD1 (6 bases). TRBV23-1 is an ORF, with its function uncertain. CDR3 length: 11 residues. Trimming stripped 10 bases from V and 8 bases from J, with 12 bases between. The CDR3 coding sequence is TGCGCCACTCAGGGGCCACATGAGCAGTTCTTC. Its protein is CATQGPHEQFF.

The J gene is TRBJ2-2, the V gene TRBV10-3; 11 bases map to TRBD2. The CDR3 sequence is 15 residues long. After removal of 10 bases from V and 0 bases from J, the junction contained 4 bases not matched to a gene. Germline-derived CDR1 and CDR2 are ENHRY and SYGVKD. This CDR3 is CATKTSGANTGELFF. In DNA form, the CDR3 reads TGTGCCACCAAGACTAGCGGGGCGAACACCGGGGAGCTGTTTTTT.

The chain recombines TRBV10-2 with TRBJ2-1, with D tentatively TRBD2 (5 bases). Germline V CDR1 and CDR2: WSHSY, SAAADI. There are 15 residues in the CDR3. The germline V and J ends were trimmed by 2 bases and 1 base, with 9 bases remaining between them. CDR3 coding DNA: TGCGCCAGCAGTGAGAATGGACTTTCCTACAATGAGCAGTTCTTC. This translates into CASSENGLSYNEQFF.

As for this clone: This same CDR3 is encoded by further DNA sequences in the sample. The chain carries TRBV2 and TRBJ1-3; D is possibly TRBD1 (6 bases). Germline-derived CDR1 and CDR2 are SNHLY and FYNNEI. CDR3 length: 15 amino acids. V was clipped by 0 bases and J by 2 bases, with 8 bases between them. This CDR3 is CASSEARTAGNTIYF. CDR3 DNA: TGTGCCAGCAGTGAAGCGAGGACAGCTGGAAACACCATATATTTT.

The V call is TRBV9, the J call TRBJ2-5; 10 positions match TRBD2. This CDR3 spans 17 amino acids. From germline, CDR1 is SGDLS and CDR2 YYNGEE. Trimming cost V 0 bases and J 7 bases; bases outside gene matches: 12. The CDR3 reads CASSVAGASGSSRTQYF. Here the CDR3 DNA reads TGTGCCAGCAGCGTAGCGGGGGCTAGCGGGAGTTCGCGGACCCAGTACTTC.